The present entry profiles one T cell receptor beta chain with its context. All donors were Caucasian adults living in Nashville, Tennessee. These data come from a study of shared clonotypes between healthy human individuals. This CDR3 spans 13 amino acids. Per the germline V gene, CDR1 is SGHKS and CDR2 is YYEKEE (reference sequence). Trimming removed 0 bases at V and 4 bases at J, with 8 bases between. The genomic DNA of each subset was split evenly across several immunoSEQ plates. Input per replicate PCR of unsorted PBMC was 250 to 300 ng DNA, corresponding to roughly 30,000 T cell genomes. Generated by immunoSEQ multiplex PCR, the TCRdb table keeps only in-frame clones and is missing some. The repertoire has some 480,000 clones, approximately 79% of them found once; the top ten carry approximately 12%.

This TCR came from a woman aged 40-49 years in good health. Some clones in this sample may be carry-over from other donors' samples. The specimen was PBMCs. The J gene is TRBJ2-7, the V gene TRBV5-5; D call uncertain. CDR3 loop: CASSLDTRYEQYF. The CDR3 DNA reads TGTGCCAGCAGCTTGGATACAAGGTACGAGCAGTACTTC.